The clone carrying this TCR beta chain was seen more than once but under ten times. This sample stems from a study of spatial heterogeneity in lung cancer. Specified time point: sample taken at primary tumor resection. Researchers sequenced whole RNA taken from tumor, nontumor lung or frozen PBMC without sorting. CDR3 length equals 13 residues. Trimming cost V 6 bases and J 8 bases; bases outside gene matches: 3. The germline gives CDR1 MDHEN, CDR2 SYDVKM. One entry per CDR3 protein, called by TCRdb with MiXCR from the 5' RACE reads. This sample has 90,000 or so distinct CDR3 sequences, with roughly 8.7% found just once.

Here the sequenced sample was PBMCs, taken at surgery. The TCR comes from a male donor with early-stage non-small cell lung cancer. The V and J genes are TRBV28 and TRBJ2-1; 11 bases map to TRBD1. CDR3 bases: TGTGCCAGCAGCCGGGACAGGGGGGATGAGCAGTTCTTC. Protein product: CASSRDRGDEQFF.